The T cell receptor beta chain described here comes from a study of CXCR3-negative and CXCR3-positive naive CD8 T cells. The authors prepared UMI-labeled TRB cDNA libraries by 5' RACE. TCRdb derives one entry per CDR3 protein from the 5' RACE reads, leaving out DNA. The sample's table shows 100,000 to 150,000 distinct CDR3 sequences. Study-wide points: The study found comparably high diversity in both naive subsets and much lower diversity in memory CD8+ cells. Partly lower CXCR3 expression followed cryopreservation, and most assays relied on fresh PBMCs. CD5 surface expression was similar among naive subsets, and TCR strength was estimated by inference from TRB CDR3 properties.

The CDR3 has 16 residues. Germline CDR1 is SNHLY and CDR2 is FYNNEI. Remarks on this clonotype: Its antigen remains unidentified.

The chain links TRBV2 to TRBJ1-1; TCRdb reports TRBD1, a call that lacks DNA to check it against. Sequencing used naive CXCR3- CD8+ T cells from blood. As for subset: CD45RO-CCR7+CD27+CD95- naive CD8+ T cells lacking CXCR3 (TNR3-). This clonotype was obtained from a human donor in good health. Some clones in this sample may be carry-over from other donors' samples. The CDR3 protein is CASSDRQGGGNTEAFF.